A selection of T cell receptor beta chains follows, all from one sample in a study of patients and donors after allogeneic stem cell transplantation. Using its own MiXCR run on the RT-PCR reads, TCRdb lists one record per CDR3 protein. In the table there are 400,000 to 500,000 distinct CDR3 sequences, 16% of which are singletons. Sample: blood, either unsorted or a sorted T cell fraction (not recorded which). The receptors were gathered from a human donor who was either an allogeneic HSCT recipient or a stem cell or donor lymphocyte infusion donor (not recorded which). It is not recorded whose cells these are; they may come from a transplant donor. Each CDR3 is given without its conserved first and last residue. The D gene is left open where the match is weak.

V gene	J gene	D gene	CDR3 protein
TRBV7-9	TRBJ2-7	TRBD2	ASSPGLADYEQY
TRBV7-3	TRBJ2-1	TRBD2	ASSKRASGSSYNEQF
TRBV7-2	TRBJ2-1	TRBD2	ASSLTSATFNEQF
TRBV6-6	TRBJ2-1	.	ASSGGFRGEQF
TRBV12-3/TRBV12-4	TRBJ1-3	.	ASSFPKGTIY
TRBV20-1	TRBJ1-1	.	SASPAGLFEAF
TRBV20-1	TRBJ2-7	.	SAPPRGRGHEQY
TRBV12-3/TRBV12-4	TRBJ2-5	TRBD1	ASSLGTGGAETQY
TRBV24-1	TRBJ1-1	TRBD1	ATMGRGLKDTEAF
TRBV29-1	TRBJ1-4	TRBD1	SVTDRGGEKLF
TRBV20-1	TRBJ2-1	TRBD2	SARDWLAGGLNEQF
TRBV18	TRBJ2-3	.	ASSPLLGGHRTDTQY
TRBV9	TRBJ2-1	.	ASSVQVQSLDNEQF
TRBV20-1	TRBJ2-7	TRBD1	SATRTGGRYEQY
TRBV7-3	TRBJ2-3	.	ASSIDRWADTQY
TRBV11-2	TRBJ2-6	.	ASSLGGPNSGANVLT
TRBV12-3/TRBV12-4	TRBJ2-1	TRBD2	ASRLAGGKNNEQF
TRBV3-1	TRBJ2-1	TRBD2	ASSQDWASGRYNEQF
TRBV10-2	TRBJ1-2	TRBD1	ASSEEGQGNRDWGYT
TRBV6-5	TRBJ2-5	TRBD2	ASSSSPGLVETQY
TRBV2	TRBJ2-5	TRBD1	ASRGKGQGGQETQY
TRBV4-1	TRBJ2-1	TRBD1	ASSHKLRTGTLEQF
TRBV6-6	TRBJ1-2	TRBD1	ASSSGTVNGYT
TRBV20-1	TRBJ1-2	.	SARAADGYT
TRBV3-1	TRBJ2-7	.	ASRVREFYEQY
TRBV5-1	TRBJ2-7	TRBD1	ASSLGRTGIYEQY
TRBV18	TRBJ1-1	.	ASSLQDIEAF
TRBV2	TRBJ1-2	.	ASSEEARQGYT
TRBV19	TRBJ2-7	TRBD2	ATSPTSGSHEQY
TRBV20-1	TRBJ1-5	TRBD1	SARVGTVQSQPQH
TRBV4-3	TRBJ1-4	.	ASSQGTGSRLF
TRBV7-9	TRBJ1-2	.	ASSLPPNYGYT
TRBV7-3	TRBJ2-5	TRBD1	ASSPDRGDQETQY
TRBV24-1	TRBJ2-7	.	ATSDPSSYEQY
TRBV5-1	TRBJ2-5	TRBD1	ASSLGTTGIQETQY
TRBV7-8	TRBJ1-4	.	ASSLGEIRGEKLF